These 27 T cell receptor beta chains share one sample of origin, sequenced in a study of T cell responses to AZD1222 COVID-19 vaccine. Using immunoSEQ multiplex PCR, the repertoire was profiled, and TCRdb retains in-frame clones only, with some absent. In the table there are approximately 160,000 clones, 94% of which are singletons. The specimen was peripheral blood, collected 28 days after the second AZD1222 dose. The receptors here all came from an adult who received the AZD1222 COVID-19 vaccine.

The J gene is TRBJ2-5, the V gene TRBV29-1; 13 bases line up with TRBD2. V trimming: 7 bases; J trimming: 1 base; junction bases outside the gene matches: 21. CDR1 and CDR2 (germline): SQVTM, ANQGSEA. The CDR3 is 20 amino acids. Written as DNA, the CDR3 is TGCAGCGCTGCCCGGGTGGGGACTAGCGGGGCCCGACTAAGCCAAGAGACCCAGTACTTC. It is translated as CSAARVGTSGARLSQETQYF.

The rearrangement links TRBV4-1 to TRBJ2-7, with 7 bases lining up with TRBD1. V trimming: 1 base; J trimming: 6 bases; junction bases outside the gene matches: 6. Germline lookup yields CDR1 MGHRA and CDR2 YSYEKL. The CDR3 is made up of 14 amino acids. The CDR3 reads CASSQVWTGPEQYF. Here the CDR3 DNA reads TGCGCCAGCAGCCAAGTTTGGACAGGCCCCGAGCAGTACTTC.

The sample holds a few counts of this clone. The rearrangement links TRBV7-2 to TRBJ2-3; D uncertain. Trimming removed 3 bases at V and 5 bases at J, with 6 bases between. The CDR3 extends over 12 amino acids. Germline V CDR1 and CDR2: SGHTA, FQGNSA. Here the CDR3 reads CASSLFEDTQYF. CDR3 nucleotide sequence: TGTGCCAGCAGCTTGTTTGAAGATACGCAGTATTTT.

The genes are TRBV11-3 and TRBJ2-1, with 10 bases lining up with TRBD1. Germline V lookup: CDR1 SGHNT, CDR2 YENEEA. The CDR3 consists of 16 residues. V lost 5 bases, J lost 2 bases, and 6 bases stayed unmatched. CDR3 sequence: CASSPSGQGTYNEQFF. Written as DNA, the CDR3 is TGTGCCAGCAGCCCCTCGGGACAGGGGACCTACAATGAGCAGTTCTTC.

This chain uses TRBV10-2 with TRBJ2-3; D perhaps matches TRBD2 (5 bases). Germline lookup yields CDR1 WSHSY and CDR2 SAAADI. The CDR3 is made up of 15 amino acids. Trimming shortened V by 5 bases and J by 0 bases, and 12 bases separated the two germline ends. The DNA of the CDR3 is TGCGCCAGCAGTATAGCGCGCGCTAGCACAGATACGCAGTATTTT. It specifies CASSIARASTDTQYF.

As DNA, the CDR3 is TGTGCCAGCAGCTTAACAGGGTTAGGGAACTATGGCTACACCTTC. Translated: CASSLTGLGNYGYTF. The chain joins TRBV5-4 to TRBJ1-2; D is perhaps TRBD1 (6 bases). Germline CDR1 SGHNT, CDR2 YYREEE (reference sequence). V was cut by 2 bases and J by 2 bases, with 13 bases left in between. This CDR3 spans 15 amino acids.

The V and J genes are TRBV7-6 and TRBJ2-1; D is undetermined. The V end was cut by 5 bases, the J end by 0 bases, with 11 bases between. This CDR3 is 15 amino acids long. Looked up from germline, CDR1 is SGHVS and CDR2 is FNYEAQ. In nucleotides, the CDR3 is TGTGCCAGCAGCCCCTCCCCGAGCTCCTACAATGAGCAGTTCTTC. It is translated as CASSPSPSSYNEQFF.

The count of this clone is one. The chain couples TRBV14 to TRBJ1-1; 8 bases are shared with TRBD1. V was clipped by 6 bases and J by 4 bases; unmatched bases: 4. The CDR3 consists of 13 residues. The germline CDR1 and CDR2 sequences are SGHDN and FVKESK. CDR3 protein: CASRRTGFTEAFF. CDR3 sequence (DNA): TGTGCCAGCAGAAGGACAGGGTTCACTGAAGCTTTCTTT.

V gene TRBV12-5 combines with J gene TRBJ2-1; 8 bases are a match to TRBD2. The V and J ends lost 1 base and 2 bases, in that order; junction bases with no gene match: 4. The CDR3 is 16 residues long. Germline CDR1 and CDR2: LGHNT and FRNRAP. The CDR3 protein is CASGLAIAGPYNEQFF. The CDR3 DNA reads as TGTGCTAGTGGTTTGGCCATAGCGGGACCCTACAATGAGCAGTTCTTC. The whole variable domain, filled in from reference TRBV12-5 and TRBJ2-1, reads DARVTQTPRHKVTEMGQEVTMRCQPILGHNTVFWYRQTMMQGLELLAYFRNRAPLDDSGMPKDRFSAEMPDATLATLKIQPSEPRDSAVYFCASGLAIAGPYNEQFFGPGTRLTVL.

The chain is built from TRBV5-6 and TRBJ1-3; 10 bases align to TRBD1. This CDR3 is 16 amino acids long. Germline trimming cut 2 bases from V and 2 bases from J; bases unmatched to any gene: 4. From germline, CDR1 is SGHDT and CDR2 YYEEEE. The CDR3 sequence: CASSFEDRGTGNTIYF. CDR3 DNA sequence: TGTGCCAGCAGCTTTGAGGACAGGGGGACTGGAAACACCATATATTTT.

The chain uses TRBV5-8 and TRBJ2-7; possibly TRBD1 for D (5 bases). Trimming removed 2 bases at V and 4 bases at J, with 25 bases between. This CDR3 spans 18 amino acids. Germline lookup yields CDR1 SGHTS and CDR2 YDEGEE. CDR3 nucleotides: TGTGCCAGCAGCTTTTATCATGGACACCTCCAGATCCATTACGAGCAGTACTTC. Residues: CASSFYHGHLQIHYEQYF.

This clone has just one count. The CDR3 coding sequence is TGTGCCAGCTCACCACCGGGAGGGCACAATTCACCCCTCCACTTT. Its translation is CASSPPGGHNSPLHF. The chain links TRBV18 to TRBJ1-6; D unresolved. This CDR3 has 15 amino acids. CDR1 and CDR2 from the germline V gene are KGHSH and LQKENI. Trimming took 0 bases from V and 7 from J, leaving 10 bases between them. The full variable domain, completed using reference TRBV18 and TRBJ1-6, is NAGVMQNPRHLVRRRGQEARLRCSPMKGHSHVYWYRQLPEEGLKFMVYLQKENIIDESGMPKERFSAEFPKEGPSILRIQQVVRGDSAAYFCASSPPGGHNSPLHFGNGTRLTVT.

J is TRBJ2-7 and V is TRBV11-2; D uncertain. V was trimmed by 5 bases and J by 3 bases, leaving 5 bases between them. Germline V lookup: CDR1 SGHAT, CDR2 FQNNGV. CDR3 length: 11 residues. The CDR3 sequence is CASSVVYEQYF. The DNA for the CDR3 is TGTGCCAGCAGCGTGGTCTACGAGCAGTACTTC.

In its sample, this clone was seen once. The chain has TRBV19 and TRBJ1-1; D unresolved. Germline lookup yields CDR1 LNHDA and CDR2 SQIVND (reference sequence). Trimming took off 5 bases at V and 4 bases at J, with 14 bases between the two ends. The CDR3 length is 14 residues. The CDR3 nucleotides are TGTGCCAGTAGTTATGGAAGAGAACGCACTGAAGCTTTCTTT. It encodes CASSYGRERTEAFF. The variable domain in full, completed from reference TRBV19 and TRBJ1-1, reads DGGITQSPKYLFRKEGQNVTLSCEQNLNHDAMYWYRQDPGQGLRLIYYSQIVNDFQKGDIAEGYSVSREKKESFPLTVTSAQKNPTAFYLCASSYGRERTEAFFGQGTRLTVV.

The chain employs TRBV28 and TRBJ2-7, with 7 bases fitting TRBD2. Unmatched junction bases numbered 11, after V lost 3 bases and J lost 3 bases. From germline, CDR1 is MDHEN and CDR2 SYDVKM. The CDR3 is 16 residues long. The chain's CDR3 is CASSLSRGVQYYEQYF. Here the CDR3 DNA reads TGTGCCAGCAGTTTGAGTCGGGGGGTCCAGTACTACGAGCAGTACTTC.

The chain couples TRBV27 to TRBJ1-1, with TRBD1 identical over 8 bases. Germline CDR1 is MNHEY and CDR2 is SMNVEV (reference sequence). Losses at the gene ends were 5 bases for V and 3 bases for J; bases not matched to a gene: 5. The CDR3 has 14 amino acids. The CDR3 DNA reads TGTGCCAGCAGTATAACAGGGGGTGACACTGAAGCTTTCTTT. It is translated as CASSITGGDTEAFF.

The V and J genes are TRBV20-1 and TRBJ1-1; D call uncertain. The CDR3 loop spans 11 amino acids. Trimming stripped 6 bases from V and 3 bases from J, with 8 bases between. CDR1 is DFQATT, CDR2 SNEGSKA, per germline (reference sequence). The CDR3 DNA follows: TGCAGTGCCTCCGTCTACACTGAAGCTTTCTTT. Protein product: CSASVYTEAFF.

The chain carries TRBV7-9 and TRBJ1-6; weak D call: TRBD1 (6 bases). Per the germline V gene, CDR1 is SEHNR and CDR2 is FQNEAQ (reference sequence). Trimming removed 4 bases from V and 12 bases from J, with 13 bases in between. The CDR3 is made up of 13 amino acids. The CDR3, as DNA: TGTGCCAGCAGCTCAAGGGACACCGAACCCCTCCACTTT. Amino acids: CASSSRDTEPLHF.

This sequence joins TRBV5-8 and TRBJ1-3; tentatively, D is TRBD1 (6 bases). The CDR3 has 18 amino acids. Germline lookup yields CDR1 SGHTS and CDR2 YDEGEE. Trimming removed 3 bases from V and 3 bases from J, with 22 bases in between. Written as DNA, the CDR3 is TGTGCCAGCAGCTCCTGGGGGGGACAACTAAGGCTTGGAAACACCATATATTTT. This codes for CASSSWGGQLRLGNTIYF.

This chain connects TRBV27 to TRBJ2-7, with 10 nucleotides matching TRBD2. The CDR3 has 13 amino acids. Germline assignment: CDR1 MNHEY and CDR2 SMNVEV (reference sequence). Trimming at V came to 4 bases and at J to 5 bases, leaving 2 bases not matched to a gene. The CDR3, as DNA: TGTGCCAGCAGTTCTCTAGCGGGAGACGAGCAGTACTTC. Residues: CASSSLAGDEQYF.

This chain uses TRBV5-5 with TRBJ1-2; 7 nucleotides agree with TRBD1. The V gene's germline CDR1 is SGHKS and CDR2 YYEKEE (reference sequence). J gave up 6 bases and V 0 bases, and 11 bases lay outside the gene matches. This CDR3 has 16 amino acids. The CDR3 nucleotides read TGTGCCAGCAGCTTGGAACCGACAGGGTACCCCAATGGCTACACCTTC. As protein: CASSLEPTGYPNGYTF.

J is TRBJ2-2 and V is TRBV2; D gene ambiguous. Germline V gives CDR1 SNHLY, CDR2 FYNNEI. CDR3 length equals 16 residues. The germline V and J ends were trimmed by 0 bases and 0 bases, with 8 bases remaining between them. The chain's CDR3 is CASSEAAVPNTGELFF. In DNA form, the CDR3 reads TGTGCCAGCAGTGAAGCGGCTGTACCGAACACCGGGGAGCTGTTTTTT.

This clone was recorded once. This chain uses TRBV18 with TRBJ1-5; the D is unclear. CDR1 and CDR2 (germline): KGHSH, LQKENI. Trimming took 3 bases from V and 6 from J, leaving 6 bases between them. This CDR3 has 12 amino acids. CDR3 in amino acids: CASSPESQPQHF. The DNA of the CDR3 is TGTGCCAGCTCACCGGAATCTCAGCCCCAGCATTTT.

The genes are TRBV19 and TRBJ1-1, with D uncertain. Between the trimmed V and J ends, which lost 1 base and 5 bases, there was a span of 14 bases. The CDR3 runs to 15 residues. Germline CDR1 LNHDA, CDR2 SQIVND (reference sequence). The CDR3 protein is CASSIVKGVGTEAFF. CDR3 sequence (DNA): TGTGCCAGTAGTATAGTGAAGGGTGTTGGTACTGAAGCTTTCTTT.

The rearrangement links TRBV6-5 to TRBJ1-2; D perhaps matches TRBD1 (5 bases). The germline V and J ends were trimmed by 7 bases and 8 bases, with 23 bases remaining between them. The V gene's germline CDR1 is MNHEY and CDR2 SVGAGI. This CDR3 region has 15 residues. CDR3 region: CASTPNGGRGEGYTF. DNA for the CDR3: TGTGCCAGCACCCCAAACGGGGGACGAGGGGAGGGCTACACCTTC.

The chain recombines TRBV6-1 with TRBJ2-1; D is undetermined. Trimming cost V 2 bases and J 0 bases, with 8 bases left between them. Germline values: CDR1 MNHNS, CDR2 SASEGT. CDR3 length: 15 amino acids. The CDR3 reads CASSEKSNSYNEQFF. Written as DNA, the CDR3 is TGTGCCAGCAGTGAAAAGTCAAACTCCTACAATGAGCAGTTCTTC.

The V call is TRBV29-1, the J call TRBJ1-2; D is unclear. Looked up from germline, CDR1 is SQVTM and CDR2 is ANQGSEA. The V gene lost 6 bases and the J gene lost 2 bases, with 16 bases spanning the gap. The CDR3 totals 14 residues. CDR3 protein: CSVSEPRWNYGYTF. The CDR3 DNA reads as TGCAGCGTATCCGAGCCCCGTTGGAACTATGGCTACACCTTC. Using reference TRBV29-1 and TRBJ1-2 for the parts outside the CDR3, the full variable domain is SAVISQKPSRDICQRGTSLTIQCQVDSQVTMMFWYRQQPGQSLTLIATANQGSEATYESGFVIDKFPISRPNLTFSTLTVSNMSPEDSSIYLCSVSEPRWNYGYTFGSGTRLTVV.